One and the same sample provided the 18 T cell receptor beta chains below, sequenced in a study of shared clonotypes between healthy human individuals. Clones were read by immunoSEQ multiplex PCR, and TCRdb kept only the in-frame ones, dropping some. The sample yields about 1.5 million clones, approximately 98% seen once. The specimen was naive CD4+ T cells sorted from blood. Subset described: CD45RA+ positively selected. These receptors all come from a man aged 30-40 years in good health.

This clone appeared a single time. The chain employs TRBV27 and TRBJ1-5; D is uncertain. V was pared by 4 bases and J by 10 bases, with 14 bases between. The length of the CDR3 is 13 residues. CDR1 and CDR2 (germline): MNHEY, SMNVEV (reference sequence). The CDR3 region has the DNA TGTGCCAGCAGTTGGCTACACGGAAGTCCCCAGCATTTT. Translated: CASSWLHGSPQHF.

This chain uses TRBV7-9 with TRBJ2-7, with 9 bases that match TRBD1. Germline loops: CDR1 SEHNR, CDR2 FQNEAQ (reference sequence). V trimming: 4 bases; J trimming: 3 bases; junction bases outside the gene matches: 13. CDR3 length equals 17 residues. The CDR3 spells CASSSRTGGLGDYEQYF. As DNA, the CDR3 is TGTGCCAGCAGCTCCCGAACAGGGGGCCTAGGGGACTACGAGCAGTACTTC.

The chain joins TRBV5-1 to TRBJ1-5; D not resolved. Germline values: CDR1 SGHRS, CDR2 YFSETQ. V was pared by 0 bases and J by 6 bases, with 7 bases between. The CDR3 runs to 13 residues. CDR3 loop: CASSLDSGQPQHF. The CDR3 DNA sequence: TGCGCCAGCAGCTTGGATTCGGGTCAGCCCCAGCATTTT.

This CDR3 is CASSPTGVGLSTGELFF. As DNA, the CDR3 is TGTGCCAGCTCACCAACGGGAGTTGGCCTGAGCACCGGGGAGCTGTTTTTT. The chain carries TRBV18 and TRBJ2-2, with D possibly TRBD2 on 6 matching bases. The length of the CDR3 is 17 residues. Germline V lookup: CDR1 KGHSH, CDR2 LQKENI. The V and J ends lost 2 bases and 4 bases respectively, with 17 bases between them.

This chain uses TRBV14 with TRBJ1-5; D possibly corresponds to TRBD1 (5 bases). The germline V gene encodes CDR1 SGHDN and CDR2 FVKESK. The V and J ends lost 1 base and 6 bases respectively, with 10 bases between them. CDR3 size: 14 residues. In DNA, the CDR3 is TGTGCCAGCAGCCAAGGGGGGGTCGGTCAGCCCCAGCATTTT. Protein: CASSQGGVGQPQHF.

The CDR3 loop is CASSPSGRANEQFF. The CDR3, as DNA: TGCGCCAGCAGCCCTAGCGGGAGGGCTAATGAGCAGTTCTTC. The chain employs TRBV5-1 and TRBJ2-1, with 12 nucleotides matching TRBD2. V gave up 4 bases and J gave up 7 bases; unmatched junction bases: 3. Germline V gives CDR1 SGHRS, CDR2 YFSETQ. CDR3 size: 14 residues.

The gene calls are TRBV5-1 and TRBJ2-7, with a tentative D call TRBD1 (6 bases). Looked up from germline, CDR1 is SGHRS and CDR2 is YFSETQ. The CDR3 contains 14 residues. V gave up 6 bases and J gave up 0 bases, with 13 bases separating them. The CDR3 sequence is CASTETGTSYEQYF. Written as DNA, the CDR3 is TGCGCCAGCACTGAGACAGGTACCTCCTACGAGCAGTACTTC.

DNA for the CDR3: TGTGCCAGCAGTGAATATATTGGTCGTAGGGCCCACGACAATGAGCAGTTCTTC. Its translation: CASSEYIGRRAHDNEQFF. V is TRBV25-1 and J is TRBJ2-1; D remains unclear. With 0 bases removed from V and 5 bases from J, the gap between germline ends came to 20 bases. This CDR3 spans 18 amino acids. The germline gives CDR1 MGHDK, CDR2 SYGVNS.

This chain joins TRBV19 and TRBJ1-1; D remains ambiguous. The V and J ends lost 3 bases and 2 bases respectively, with 10 bases between them. The CDR3 totals 14 residues. Germline loops: CDR1 LNHDA, CDR2 SQIVND (reference sequence). The CDR3, as DNA: TGTGCCAGTAGTATTAGTGTCCTTAACACTGAAGCTTTCTTT. Protein sequence: CASSISVLNTEAFF.

The chain is built from TRBV5-1 and TRBJ1-3; D is uncertain. The CDR3 is 17 amino acids. Trimming shortened V by 2 bases and J by 0 bases, and 15 bases separated the two germline ends. CDR1 and CDR2 from the germline V gene are SGHRS and YFSETQ. The CDR3 protein is CASSFATGRSSGNTIYF. The CDR3 DNA is TGCGCCAGCAGCTTTGCCACCGGGAGGTCCTCTGGAAACACCATATATTTT.

The rearrangement links TRBV27 to TRBJ1-4; D not certain. From germline, CDR1 is MNHEY and CDR2 SMNVEV (reference sequence). V lost 2 bases and J lost 0, with 10 bases in between. CDR3 length: 16 amino acids. The CDR3 region has the DNA TGTGCCAGCAGTTTAACCCAGCTTGCAACTAATGAAAAACTGTTTTTT. Amino acids: CASSLTQLATNEKLFF.

V and J are TRBV11-3 and TRBJ2-5; a possible D gene is TRBD2 (6 bases). Looked up from germline, CDR1 is SGHNT and CDR2 is YENEEA. CDR3 size: 16 residues. The V gene lost 3 bases and the J gene lost 3 bases, with 17 bases spanning the gap. The CDR3, as DNA: TGTGCCAGCAGCTTTGGGTCGGGAGCGCCGAAAGAGACCCAGTACTTC. Residues: CASSFGSGAPKETQYF.

This clone was seen only once. The chain is built from TRBV7-2 and TRBJ1-2; no clear D. The germline gives CDR1 SGHTA, CDR2 FQGNSA. The CDR3 is made up of 13 amino acids. Trimming removed 2 bases from V and 6 bases from J, with 10 bases in between. The chain's CDR3 is CASSLTSKDGYTF. Here the CDR3 DNA reads TGTGCCAGCAGCTTAACGAGTAAGGATGGCTACACCTTC.

V is TRBV14 and J is TRBJ1-2; no clear D. The CDR3 has 12 residues. Germline V CDR1 and CDR2: SGHDN, FVKESK. The V end was cut by 5 bases, the J end by 4 bases, with 8 bases between. Here the CDR3 DNA reads TGTGCCAGCAGCGGAAAGACCTATGGCTACACCTTC. The encoded protein is CASSGKTYGYTF.

The chain is built from TRBV18 and TRBJ2-1; D is unresolved. V dropped 4 bases and J dropped 0 bases, with 7 bases sitting between them. Germline CDR1 is KGHSH and CDR2 is LQKENI. This CDR3 is 14 amino acids long. The CDR3 DNA is TGTGCCAGCTCACGACTCAGCTCCTACAATGAGCAGTTCTTC. As protein: CASSRLSSYNEQFF.

CDR3 bases: TGTGCCAGCTCACTTCGAATTGGACAGGGTTCCTACGAGCAGTACTTC. It codes for CASSLRIGQGSYEQYF. V gene TRBV18 combines with J gene TRBJ2-7; 8 bases agree with TRBD1. With 4 bases clipped from V and 1 base from J, the junction kept 9 bases outside the gene matches. The CDR3 sequence is 16 residues long. Germline CDR1 KGHSH, CDR2 LQKENI.

The chain links TRBV28 to TRBJ1-3; D is undetermined. Germline-derived CDR1 and CDR2 are MDHEN and SYDVKM. V lost 6 bases and J lost 4, with 13 bases in between. This CDR3 comprises 14 residues. Here the CDR3 reads CASSGSLIGNTIYF. As DNA, the CDR3 is TGTGCCAGCAGCGGCAGCCTTATCGGAAACACCATATATTTT.

The chain employs TRBV5-1 and TRBJ1-2; the D is unclear. The CDR3 is 13 residues long. CDR1 and CDR2 (germline): SGHRS, YFSETQ. V lost 3 bases to trimming and J lost 7 bases, with 13 bases between them. In DNA, the CDR3 is TGCGCCAGCAGCTCCGACTCGGAATCTGGCTACACCTTC. As protein: CASSSDSESGYTF.